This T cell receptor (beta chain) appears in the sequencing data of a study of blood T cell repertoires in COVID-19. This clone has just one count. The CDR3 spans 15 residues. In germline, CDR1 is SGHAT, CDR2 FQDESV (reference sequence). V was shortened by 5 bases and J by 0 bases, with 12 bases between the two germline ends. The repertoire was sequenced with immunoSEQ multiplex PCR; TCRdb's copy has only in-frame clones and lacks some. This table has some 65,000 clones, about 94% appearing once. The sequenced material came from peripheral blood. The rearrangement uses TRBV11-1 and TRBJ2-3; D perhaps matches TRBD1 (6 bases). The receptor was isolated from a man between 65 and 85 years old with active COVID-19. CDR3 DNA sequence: TGTGCCAGCAGCCCCGGACAGCCTAGCACAGATACGCAGTATTTT. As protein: CASSPGQPSTDTQYF. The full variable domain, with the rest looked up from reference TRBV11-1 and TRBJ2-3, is EAEVAQSPRYKITEKSQAVAFWCDPISGHATLYWYRQILGQGPELLVQFQDESVVDDSQLPKDRFSAERLKGVDSTLKIQPAELGDSAMYLCASSPGQPSTDTQYFGPGTRLTVL.